What follows are 13 T cell receptor beta chains derived from one specimen sequenced in a study of T-cell reconstitution after alpha-beta-depleted transplantation in children. During its preparation, the TCRbeta library received unique molecular identifiers. TCRdb reprocessed the PCR reads via MiXCR and lists one record per CDR3 protein. The table shows approximately 190,000 distinct CDR3 sequences, with 6.3% occurring only once. The sample in question was PBMCs, obtained before TCRalphabeta/CD19-depleted stem cell transplant. Receptor source: a girl less than two years old with combined immunodeficiency, due to receive a stem cell transplant.

This clonotype was counted ten times or more. The gene calls are TRBV12-3 or TRBV12-4 and TRBJ2-1; D gene uncertain. Trimming shortened V by 8 bases and J by 1 base, and 3 bases separated the two germline ends. The CDR3 is 11 amino acids. The CDR3 nucleotides are TGTGCCAGCGCGTCCTACAATGAGCAGTTCTTC. Amino acids: CASASYNEQFF.

This clonotype was counted many times. This chain uses TRBV12-3 or TRBV12-4 with TRBJ2-1; 8 positions match TRBD2. The CDR3 runs to 14 residues. The junction had 10 bases not matched to a gene; V was cut back by 5 bases and J by 10 bases. For the CDR3, the DNA is TGTGCCAGCAGTCCGGGGGGGCCTCAAGACGAGCAGTTCTTC. The encoded protein is CASSPGGPQDEQFF.

This clonotype came up many times. This chain's CDR3 is CASSQDTGDYGYTF. DNA of the CDR3: TGCGCCAGCAGCCAAGACACAGGGGACTATGGCTACACCTTC. The chain uses TRBV4-1 and TRBJ1-2; 7 nucleotides line up with TRBD1. The V segment lost 0 bases and the J segment 3 bases; nucleotides outside the gene matches: 1. The CDR3 is made up of 14 amino acids. Germline values: CDR1 MGHRA, CDR2 YSYEKL.

Only a few counts were recorded for this clonotype. The V gene is TRBV20-1, the J gene TRBJ2-2; 9 positions match TRBD2. Losses at the gene ends were 3 bases for V and 6 bases for J; bases not matched to a gene: 5. The CDR3 spans 14 residues. CDR1 DFQATT and CDR2 SNEGSKA come from the germline V gene (reference sequence). For the CDR3, the DNA is TGCAGTGCTAGTTGGGCGGGAGGGTCCGGGGAGCTGTTTTTT. This codes for CSASWAGGSGELFF.

This clonotype was detected many times. The CDR3 DNA reads as TGCGCCAGCAGCCAAGATGTTGGAGGGGGTGAAAAACTGTTTTTT. Translated, it gives CASSQDVGGGEKLFF. The rearrangement links TRBV4-3 to TRBJ1-4; D perhaps matches TRBD1 (6 bases). CDR1 LGHNA and CDR2 YSLEER come from the germline V gene. Trimming took off 0 bases at V and 7 bases at J, with 12 bases between the two ends. This CDR3 is built from 15 residues.

This clonotype came up many times. The chain has TRBV20-1 and TRBJ2-7, with a weak D call TRBD1 (5 bases). Trimming left V 2 bases short and J 7 bases short, with 21 bases between. The CDR3 sequence is 15 residues long. CDR1 is DFQATT, CDR2 SNEGSKA, per germline (reference sequence). The DNA for the CDR3 is TGCAGTGCTAGATCAATTATAAGGGTCCCAGGGGAGCAGTACTTC. Protein: CSARSIIRVPGEQYF.

This clonotype was picked up many times. V usage is TRBV27 and J usage is TRBJ2-5; TRBD2 matches at 8 bases. Trimming removed 2 bases from V and 2 bases from J; junction bases left unmatched: 10. CDR3 size: 17 residues. Germline loops: CDR1 MNHEY, CDR2 SMNVEV (reference sequence). CDR3: CASSLIGSASGQETQYF. The CDR3 DNA reads as TGTGCCAGCAGTTTAATAGGTTCGGCTAGCGGGCAAGAGACCCAGTACTTC.

This clonotype was recorded many times. The chain joins TRBV5-1 to TRBJ1-6; D is ambiguous. V shed 10 bases and J shed 0 bases, with 11 bases lying between them. The CDR3 is made up of 14 amino acids. Germline V gene data show CDR1 as SGHRS and CDR2 as YFSETQ. CDR3 region: CARWMSSYNSPLHF. In DNA form, the CDR3 reads TGCGCCCGATGGATGAGCTCCTATAATTCACCCCTCCACTTT.

This clonotype was detected ten times or more. The J gene is TRBJ2-1, the V gene TRBV7-9; 9 bases are shared with TRBD1. The CDR3 has 18 amino acids. Trimming cost V 0 bases and J 2 bases; bases outside gene matches: 8. Germline V gene data show CDR1 as SEHNR and CDR2 as FQNEAQ (reference sequence). The chain's CDR3 is CASSLAVGQGTPYNEQFF. Written as DNA, the CDR3 is TGTGCCAGCAGCTTAGCGGTAGGACAGGGGACCCCCTACAATGAGCAGTTCTTC.

Comments on this clonotype: This could be a read error, since a much larger clone is one nucleotide away. The missing conserved phenylalanine or tryptophan at the end of this CDR3 makes a read error likely. The chain couples TRBV12-3 or TRBV12-4 to TRBJ1-5; D may be TRBD1 (6 bases). The CDR3 has 15 residues. The V gene lost 3 bases and the J gene lost 5 bases, with 14 bases spanning the gap. The CDR3 DNA reads as TGTGCCAGCAGTTTCTATAGGGGGGCAGATCAGCCCCAGCATTAT. Amino acids: CASSFYRGADQPQHY.

Ten or more counts support this clonotype. The chain uses TRBV29-1 and TRBJ1-1; no reliable D call. The V end lost 2 bases, the J end lost 1 base, and 5 bases lay between the germline ends. The CDR3 sequence is 12 residues long. Germline V gives CDR1 SQVTM, CDR2 ANQGSEA. CDR3 sequence: CSVERGNTEAFF. The CDR3 DNA sequence: TGCAGCGTTGAAAGAGGGAACACTGAAGCTTTCTTT.

This clonotype has a count of ten or more. The chain carries TRBV7-9 and TRBJ2-1; D may be TRBD2 (6 bases). Trimming shortened V by 2 bases and J by 7 bases, and 21 bases separated the two germline ends. Germline assignment: CDR1 SEHNR and CDR2 FQNEAQ (reference sequence). The CDR3 runs 17 residues. The CDR3, as DNA: TGTGCCAGCAGCTTACGTATAAGGCGGGAAGGTGAGAATGAGCAGTTCTTC. Translating it yields CASSLRIRREGENEQFF.

This clonotype has at least ten counts. The chain employs TRBV20-1 and TRBJ2-3; the D gene could be TRBD1 or TRBD2 (6 bases each). Trimming removed 3 bases at V and 2 bases at J, with 12 bases between. Germline V CDR1 and CDR2: DFQATT, SNEGSKA (reference sequence). This CDR3 is 14 amino acids long. CDR3 region: CSARQGGLTDTQYF. CDR3 bases: TGCAGTGCTAGGCAAGGGGGACTCACAGATACGCAGTATTTT.